The rows below give T cell receptor beta chains drawn from one sample of a study of blood T cell repertoires in COVID-19. Data came from immunoSEQ multiplex PCR; TCRdb stores just in-frame clones and leaves some out. The data show roughly 80,000 clones, more than 80% seen once. The source material was peripheral blood. The receptors here all came from a human donor in a cohort sampled during active COVID-19. The CDR3 runs from the conserved cysteine through the conserved F or W. D genes are given only for firm matches. Some rows have no size entry. The others give once, few or many, or a class for an expanded clone.

>TRBV11-2|TRBJ2-2|NA|NA
CASRLGGAASNTGELFF
TGTGCCAGCAGGTTAGGTGGGGCAGCCTCGAACACCGGGGAGCTGTTTTTT
>TRBV27|TRBJ2-3|NA|TRBD2
CASSRLTSGADTQYF
TGTGCCAGCAGCCGATTGACTAGCGGGGCAGATACGCAGTATTTT
>TRBV20-1|TRBJ2-1|NA|TRBD2
CSASTAGGPSDEQFF
TGCAGTGCTAGTACGGCGGGGGGGCCTAGTGATGAGCAGTTCTTC
>TRBV29-1|TRBJ1-1|NA|TRBD1
CSVGTGLNTEAFF
TGCAGCGTTGGGACAGGGCTGAACACTGAAGCTTTCTTT
>TRBV7-9|TRBJ1-4|NA|TRBD1
CASSLGTGLNEKLFF
TGTGCCAGCAGCTTAGGGACAGGCCTTAATGAAAAACTGTTTTTT
>TRBV6-6|TRBJ2-7|NA|TRBD1
CASSYSTGTGEGKQYF
TGTGCCAGCAGTTACTCGACCGGGACAGGGGAGGGTAAGCAGTACTTC
>TRBV3-1/TRBV3-2|TRBJ2-1|NA|TRBD2
CASSQDQRGAYEQFF
TGTGCCAGCAGCCAAGACCAGCGGGGGGCATATGAGCAGTTCTTC
>TRBV6-5|TRBJ1-4|NA|TRBD1
CASRDQGQGVGKLFF
TGTGCCAGCAGGGACCAGGGACAGGGTGTCGGAAAACTGTTTTTT
>TRBV25-1|TRBJ1-2|NA|TRBD1
CASSDLRDRANYGYTF
TGTGCCAGCAGTGATTTAAGGGACAGGGCCAACTATGGCTACACCTTC
>TRBV19|TRBJ1-4|NA|NA
CASNTGQPANEKLFF
TGTGCCAGTAACACCGGACAGCCTGCTAATGAAAAACTGTTTTTT
>TRBV3-1/TRBV3-2|TRBJ2-7|NA|NA
CASSPDRYSYEQYF
TGTGCCAGCAGTCCTGACAGGTACTCCTACGAGCAGTACTTC
>TRBV10-2|TRBJ2-3|NA|NA
CASSEMRSIGTDTQYF
TGCGCCAGCAGTGAGATGAGGAGTATAGGTACAGATACGCAGTATTTT
>TRBV25-1|TRBJ1-3|NA|NA
CASSESRFSGNTIYF
TGTGCCAGCAGTGAATCCCGGTTCTCTGGAAACACCATATATTTT
>TRBV18|TRBJ2-3|NA|TRBD2
CASSPGGPDTQYF
TGTGCCAGCTCACCGGGAGGGCCAGATACGCAGTATTTT
>TRBV5-1|TRBJ2-2|NA|NA
CASSFPAPYSGELFF
TGCGCCAGCAGCTTCCCCGCTCCGTACAGCGGGGAGCTGTTTTTT
>TRBV6-4|TRBJ2-1|NA|TRBD1
CASSTGTDLDEQFF
TGTGCCAGCAGTACCGGGACAGATCTAGATGAGCAGTTCTTC
>TRBV19|TRBJ2-1|NA|NA
CASKIGGGGQEQFF
TGTGCCAGCAAGATTGGTGGGGGGGGCCAAGAGCAGTTCTTC
>TRBV7-3|TRBJ2-5|NA|NA
CASSLTPADSVETQYF
TGTGCCAGCAGCTTAACACCGGCGGACAGTGTAGAGACCCAGTACTTC
>TRBV15|TRBJ1-6|NA|NA
CATSNAGFGSPLHF
TGTGCCACCAGCAACGCAGGGTTTGGTTCACCCCTCCACTTT
>TRBV5-1|TRBJ1-6|few|TRBD1
CASSLAGQGRSPLHF
TGCGCCAGCAGCTTGGCGGGACAGGGCCGTTCACCCCTCCACTTT
>TRBV5-1|TRBJ2-3|NA|NA
CASSLGGDTDTQYF
TGCGCCAGCAGTTTAGGGGGGGACACAGATACGCAGTATTTT
>TRBV15|TRBJ2-4|NA|TRBD1
CATSSSTGGSKNIQYF
TGTGCCACCAGCAGCAGTACAGGGGGATCCAAAAACATTCAGTACTTC
>TRBV5-1|TRBJ2-7|NA|TRBD1
CASSLAGTGRYEQYF
TGCGCCAGCAGCTTGGCCGGGACAGGACGCTACGAGCAGTACTTC
>TRBV18|TRBJ2-7|NA|TRBD2
CASSPRSGGPYEQYF
TGTGCCAGCTCACCAAGGAGCGGGGGGCCTTACGAGCAGTACTTC
>TRBV29-1|TRBJ1-2|NA|NA
CSVEDFAGLGYTF
TGCAGCGTTGAAGATTTCGCAGGTCTTGGCTACACCTTC
>TRBV7-7|TRBJ1-4|NA|TRBD1
CASSWTGFATNEKLFF
TGTGCCAGCAGCTGGACAGGGTTCGCAACTAATGAAAAACTGTTTTTT
>TRBV6-6|TRBJ1-3|NA|TRBD1
CASTPERGGRDTIYF
TGTGCCAGTACGCCAGAGCGAGGGGGCCGGGACACCATATATTTT
>TRBV6-4|TRBJ2-1|NA|TRBD2
CASSPELAGGYNEQFF
TGTGCCAGCAGTCCGGAACTAGCGGGGGGCTACAATGAGCAGTTCTTC
>TRBV29-1|TRBJ2-1|few|TRBD1
CSVDGLGTGVYNEQFF
TGCAGCGTTGATGGGTTGGGGACAGGCGTATACAATGAGCAGTTCTTC
>TRBV7-8|TRBJ2-1|NA|NA
CASSGWAGNDNEQFF
TGTGCCAGCAGCGGGTGGGCGGGGAACGACAATGAGCAGTTCTTC
>TRBV19|TRBJ1-2|NA|NA
CASSWPPGGYTF
TGTGCCAGTAGTTGGCCCCCGGGAGGCTACACCTTC
>TRBV23-1|TRBJ1-2|NA|TRBD1
CASRPDRRNYGYTF
TGCGCCAGCAGGCCGGACAGGCGAAACTATGGCTACACCTTC
>TRBV6-6|TRBJ2-1|NA|NA
CASSYGLGAEQFF
TGTGCCAGCAGTTACGGACTGGGGGCTGAGCAGTTCTTC
>TRBV11-2|TRBJ1-1|NA|TRBD1
CASSLDRDTEAFF
TGTGCCAGCAGCTTGGACAGGGACACTGAAGCTTTCTTT
>TRBV4-1|TRBJ2-2|NA|NA
CASSPGQFTGELFF
TGCGCCAGCAGCCCCGGACAGTTCACCGGGGAGCTGTTTTTT
>TRBV11-2|TRBJ2-3|NA|TRBD1
CASRWDRSTDTQYF
TGTGCCAGCAGGTGGGACAGGAGCACAGATACGCAGTATTTT
>TRBV19|TRBJ1-3|NA|NA
CASRPLGSKGNTIYF
TGTGCCAGTAGACCACTGGGGAGTAAAGGAAACACCATATATTTT
>TRBV7-9|TRBJ1-2|NA|NA
CASSLAGVGYTF
TGTGCCAGCAGCCTCGCGGGGGTAGGCTACACCTTC